The 9 T cell receptor beta chains presented below share a single source sample, sequenced in a study of molecular identifiers for immune sequencing clone quantification. TCRdb itself ran the PCR reads through MiXCR, one entry per CDR3 protein. This sample has roughly 90,000 distinct CDR3 sequences, with under 20% found just once. Material for sequencing was naive CD8+ T cells from blood, with Jurkat cell RNA spiked in. Subset noted: FACS-sorted CD8+CD4-CCR7+CD45RA+ naive T cells. The receptors come from a human donor in good health. Some libraries in this study had Jurkat cell RNA spiked in.

This clonotype was counted at least ten times. The rearrangement links TRBV4-3 to TRBJ2-7, with 7 positions matching TRBD2. CDR3 length: 15 residues. Germline assignment: CDR1 LGHNA and CDR2 YSLEER. The ends lost 0 bases at V and 4 bases at J; junction bases unmatched: 6. CDR3 protein: CASSQDRRGGYEQYF. In DNA form, the CDR3 reads TGCGCCAGCAGCCAAGATAGAAGGGGAGGGTACGAGCAGTACTTC.

V gene TRBV9 combines with J gene TRBJ2-1; 9 nucleotides line up with TRBD2. This CDR3 comprises 15 residues. The ends lost 0 bases at V and 7 bases at J; junction bases unmatched: 5. Germline values: CDR1 SGDLS, CDR2 YYNGEE. This CDR3 reads CASSVGGTSMNEQFF. In nucleotides, the CDR3 is TGTGCCAGCAGCGTAGGGGGGACTAGCATGAATGAGCAGTTCTTC.

This clonotype was seen repeatedly, ten times or more. The chain combines TRBV28 with TRBJ1-1, with D possibly being TRBD1 (6 bases). V lost 5 bases, J lost 4 bases, and 14 bases lay in between. Germline CDR1 is MDHEN and CDR2 is SYDVKM. This CDR3 has 14 amino acids. CDR3 loop: CASSMGGQFTEAFF. CDR3 bases: TGTGCCAGCAGTATGGGGGGGCAATTCACTGAAGCTTTCTTT.

This clonotype was seen at least ten times. The rearrangement links TRBV12-3 or TRBV12-4 to TRBJ2-1; no reliable D call. V lost 7 bases, J lost 0 bases, and 13 bases lay in between. The CDR3 consists of 15 residues. The CDR3 reads CASMPAISSYNEQFF. The DNA of the CDR3 is TGTGCCAGCATGCCCGCAATCAGCTCCTACAATGAGCAGTTCTTC.

This clonotype was seen a few times. A much larger clone differs by one base, so this may be a read error. The limits of the CDR3 on the DNA are not certain, so only TCRdb's listed CDR3 is given. The rearrangement links TRBV19 to TRBJ1-2; the table gives TRBD1 as D, unverified against the DNA. Germline V gives CDR1 LNHDA, CDR2 SQIVND (reference sequence). The CDR3 has 14 residues if both end residues are counted. The CDR3: CASWGTEANYGCTF.

This clonotype was counted at least ten times. The chain couples TRBV29-1 to TRBJ2-7; the D call may be TRBD1 or TRBD2 (5 bases each). The CDR3 sequence is 13 residues long. Germline V gene lookup returns CDR1 SQVTM and CDR2 ANQGSEA. V lost 1 base and J 4 bases, leaving 11 bases between the germline ends. The CDR3 DNA reads TGCAGCGTTGAAGGGGGGATTTATTACGAGCAGTACTTC. Translating it yields CSVEGGIYYEQYF.

This clonotype has ten or more counts. The chain joins TRBV5-6 to TRBJ2-7; 7 nucleotides align to TRBD1. Germline V gives CDR1 SGHDT, CDR2 YYEEEE. V gave up 4 bases and J gave up 5 bases; unmatched junction bases: 6. This CDR3 spans 13 amino acids. The CDR3 loop is CASSHRQGDEQYF. The CDR3 bases are TGTGCCAGCAGCCACCGCCAGGGGGACGAGCAGTACTTC.

This clonotype was picked up many times. Here the CDR3 reads CASSELAGAETQYF. CDR3 DNA sequence: TGTGCCAGCAGTGAACTAGCCGGAGCAGAGACCCAGTACTTC. The chain combines TRBV6-5 with TRBJ2-5, with D tentatively TRBD2 (6 bases). Germline V gene lookup returns CDR1 MNHEY and CDR2 SVGAGI. This CDR3 has 14 amino acids. Trimming left V 5 bases short and J 4 bases short, with 14 bases between.

This clonotype was picked up many times. The genes are TRBV19 and TRBJ2-3, with 8 positions matching TRBD2. This CDR3 comprises 17 residues. J lost 6 bases, V lost 5 bases, and 16 bases had no gene match. Germline V gene lookup returns CDR1 LNHDA and CDR2 SQIVND (reference sequence). CDR3 amino acids: CASSSPFERGPSDTQYF. The DNA of the CDR3 is TGTGCCAGTAGTTCCCCTTTTGAGCGGGGGCCCTCTGATACGCAGTATTTT.